This T cell receptor beta chain was observed in a study of Ad26.COV2.S vaccination and SARS-CoV-2 variants. Study-wide points: Vaccine recipients showed a spike-specific TCR breadth that was higher than in placebo recipients. Reported post-vaccination CD8+ and CD4+ T cell responses to spike showed substantial breadth.

The germline V gene has CDR1 MDHEN and CDR2 SYDVKM. This CDR3 is 12 amino acids long. With 4 bases removed from V and 6 bases from J, the gap between germline ends came to 7 bases. By its share, this clone is medium-sized. Its antigen is undetermined. Method: immunoSEQ multiplex PCR; TCRdb's copy keeps in-frame clones and lacks some. Among 85,000 to 120,000 clones, about three quarters were seen once, and the ten largest hold approximately 15%. The sequence was obtained from a human donor who had recovered from COVID-19. This specimen was peripheral blood, taken after recovery from COVID-19. This rearrangement joins TRBV28 to TRBJ2-1; no definite D call. CDR3 bases: TGTGCCAGCAGTTATGAGTTCAATGAGCAGTTCTTC. Amino acids: CASSYEFNEQFF.